A selection of T cell receptor beta chains follows, all from one sample in a study of T cell changes during pregnancy in multiple sclerosis. Produced via immunoSEQ multiplex PCR; TCRdb's table is partial and in-frame only. The sample carries around 62,000 clones, approximately 90% recorded once. The sample consisted of peripheral blood, taken in the third trimester of pregnancy. These receptors originate from a female donor with multiple sclerosis, enrolled in a pregnancy study. Each CDR3 is given with its conserved first and last residue. The D gene is left open where the match is weak. A row's size may be missing; if present it is once, few, many or a size class.

>NA|TRBV11-3|TRBJ2-1|TRBD2
CASSQKLAFHYNEQFF
TGTGCCAGCAGCCAAAAACTAGCGTTTCATTACAATGAGCAGTTCTTC
>NA|TRBV5-6|TRBJ1-2|NA
CASSSYATGFYGYTF
TGTGCCAGCAGCTCCTATGCGACAGGCTTCTATGGCTACACCTTC
>NA|TRBV2|TRBJ2-3|TRBD2
CASSAEGGFFRDTQYF
TGTGCCAGCAGTGCGGAGGGAGGGTTCTTTCGTGATACGCAGTATTTT
>NA|TRBV5-1|TRBJ1-5|NA
CASSLEARGNQPQHF
TGCGCCAGCAGCTTGGAGGCCAGGGGAAATCAGCCCCAGCATTTT
>NA|TRBV4-2|TRBJ2-4|NA
CASSQDSSHQNIQYF
TGTGCCAGCAGCCAAGATTCATCACATCAAAACATTCAGTACTTC
>NA|TRBV25-1|TRBJ1-6|NA
CASSDHKNSPLHF
TGTGCCAGCAGTGACCACAAGAATTCACCCCTCCACTTT
>NA|TRBV5-6|TRBJ2-3|TRBD2
CASSSMTSGNTDTQYF
TGTGCCAGCAGCTCCATGACTAGCGGCAACACAGATACGCAGTATTTT
>once|TRBV10-1|TRBJ2-1|NA
CASRNPVSGLYNEQFF
TGCGCCAGCAGGAACCCAGTTAGCGGTCTATACAATGAGCAGTTCTTC
>NA|TRBV9|TRBJ2-7|NA
CASSVMYGSEQYF
TGTGCCAGCAGCGTAATGTATGGGAGCGAGCAGTACTTC
>NA|TRBV6-4|TRBJ1-1|NA
CASSPQGGYTEAFF
TGTGCCAGCAGTCCACAGGGTGGATACACTGAAGCTTTCTTT
>once|TRBV18|TRBJ2-5|NA
CASSSRGEGTQYF
TGTGCCAGCTCATCCCGCGGGGAAGGGACCCAGTACTTC
>NA|TRBV9|TRBJ1-2|NA
CASSVDPGGVGGYTF
TGTGCCAGCAGCGTAGACCCTGGGGGCGTCGGAGGCTACACCTTC
>NA|TRBV28|TRBJ2-7|NA
CASIPRVSYEQYF
TGTGCCAGCATCCCAAGAGTTTCCTACGAGCAGTACTTC
>NA|TRBV7-8|TRBJ2-1|TRBD2
CASSYEAGGLGEQFF
TGTGCCAGCAGCTACGAAGCGGGAGGGCTGGGTGAGCAGTTCTTC
>NA|TRBV7-2|TRBJ2-7|NA
CASSSLQGAPYEQYF
TGTGCCAGCAGCTCCCTACAGGGAGCCCCCTACGAGCAGTACTTC
>NA|TRBV28|TRBJ2-5|TRBD1
CASSSRDRDVVQETQYF
TGTGCCAGCAGTAGCCGGGACAGGGACGTTGTCCAAGAGACCCAGTACTTC
>NA|TRBV7-2|TRBJ2-3|TRBD2
CASSLIAGGGDTQYF
TGTGCCAGCAGCTTGATAGCGGGAGGCGGGGATACGCAGTATTTT
>NA|TRBV11-2|TRBJ2-3|TRBD2
CASSPSGIRADTQYF
TGTGCCAGCAGCCCAAGCGGGATAAGAGCAGATACGCAGTATTTT
>NA|TRBV19|TRBJ2-2|NA
CASRIGELAGELFF
TGTGCCAGTAGGATCGGGGAATTGGCCGGGGAGCTGTTTTTT
>NA|TRBV19|TRBJ2-1|NA
CASSEGNNEQFF
TGTGCCAGTAGTGAGGGAAACAATGAGCAGTTCTTC
>NA|TRBV2|TRBJ1-5|TRBD1
CASRRDRDSPIQPQHF
TGTGCCAGCAGGCGAGACAGGGACTCACCCATTCAGCCCCAGCATTTT
>once|TRBV19|TRBJ1-4|TRBD1
CASSIVTTGVNEKLFF
TGTGCCAGTAGTATTGTTACGACAGGGGTTAATGAAAAACTGTTTTTT
>NA|TRBV19|TRBJ2-7|TRBD1
CASRPSGTGGTYEQYF
TGTGCCAGTAGACCGTCCGGGACAGGGGGCACCTACGAGCAGTACTTC
>NA|TRBV6-5|TRBJ2-7|TRBD1
CASSYSRQGMYEQYF
TGTGCCAGCAGTTACTCGAGACAGGGGATGTACGAGCAGTACTTC
>NA|TRBV6-5|TRBJ2-7|NA
CASSSGDYEQYF
TGTGCCAGCAGTTCCGGAGATTACGAGCAGTACTTC
>NA|TRBV5-1|TRBJ2-3|TRBD2
CASKASGGSTDTQYF
TGCGCCAGCAAGGCCAGCGGGGGGAGCACAGATACGCAGTATTTT
>once|TRBV7-2|TRBJ1-5|NA
CASSLISSSNQPQHF
TGTGCCAGCAGCTTAATATCCAGTAGCAATCAGCCCCAGCATTTT
>NA|TRBV6-6|TRBJ1-1|NA
CASSYSSYRQAFF
TGTGCCAGCAGTTACTCGTCTTACAGGCAAGCTTTCTTT
>once|TRBV27|TRBJ1-1|NA
CASSLRDRDEAFF
TGTGCCAGCAGTTTGCGGGACCGAGATGAAGCTTTCTTT